Presented here are 7 T cell receptor beta chains from one specimen sequenced in a study of cytomegalovirus exposure and HLA in healthy donors. 60 Vbeta and 13 Jbeta primers were used in PCR. Produced via immunoSEQ multiplex PCR; TCRdb's table is partial and in-frame only. The sample includes fewer than 250,000 clones, just under 75% seen only once; the top ten take less than 4%. The sample consisted of PBMCs. The receptors were sampled from a woman aged 30 to 39 in good health and CMV-seropositive.

The chain recombines TRBV5-1 with TRBJ2-3, with 10 bases that match TRBD2. Trimming cost V 5 bases and J 4 bases; bases outside gene matches: 7. CDR3 size: 15 residues. Germline loops: CDR1 SGHRS, CDR2 YFSETQ. The CDR3 region is CASSLAGGKPDTQYF. CDR3 DNA sequence: TGCGCCAGCAGTTTAGCGGGAGGAAAGCCAGATACGCAGTATTTT.

The chain joins TRBV10-2 to TRBJ1-1; D ambiguous. CDR1 WSHSY and CDR2 SAAADI come from the germline V gene. V was pared by 6 bases and J by 4 bases, with 21 bases between. The CDR3 extends over 16 amino acids. CDR3 in DNA: TGCGCCAGCAGAGACTTAAAACTCATCCAAGGCACTGAAGCTTTCTTT. Encoded protein: CASRDLKLIQGTEAFF.

This clone was seen only a few times. The chain links TRBV19 to TRBJ1-5, with 7 bases fitting TRBD1. V lost 6 bases to trimming and J lost 9 bases; unmatched junction nucleotides: 8. The CDR3 spans 13 residues. Germline CDR1 LNHDA, CDR2 SQIVND (reference sequence). The CDR3 is CASSRTGVGPQHF. The CDR3 DNA sequence: TGTGCCAGTAGCAGGACAGGCGTCGGGCCCCAGCATTTT.

V usage is TRBV19 and J usage is TRBJ2-2, with D uncertain. From germline, CDR1 is LNHDA and CDR2 SQIVND (reference sequence). V gave up 5 bases and J gave up 0 bases, with 7 bases separating them. The CDR3 is 14 amino acids. CDR3: CASSAQSNTGELFF. CDR3 nucleotides: TGTGCCAGTAGTGCACAGTCGAACACCGGGGAGCTGTTTTTT.

The DNA of the CDR3 is TGTGCCAGCAGTTCGCGACTAGCGGGAGCCTACGAGCAGTACTTC. It encodes CASSSRLAGAYEQYF. This chain links TRBV6-5 with TRBJ2-7, with 12 bases identical to TRBD2. The CDR3 loop spans 15 amino acids. The V and J ends lost 4 bases and 2 bases, in that order; junction bases with no gene match: 3. Germline V CDR1 and CDR2: MNHEY, SVGAGI.

The V gene is TRBV6-6, the J gene TRBJ1-5; 9 nucleotides align to TRBD1. Germline V gives CDR1 MNHNY, CDR2 SVGAGI (reference sequence). V trimming: 4 bases; J trimming: 2 bases; junction bases outside the gene matches: 3. The CDR3 extends over 15 amino acids. CDR3 nucleotide sequence: TGTGCCAGCAGTTGGGACAGGGACGGCAATCAGCCCCAGCATTTT. It is translated as CASSWDRDGNQPQHF.

This chain joins TRBV10-3 and TRBJ2-1, with a possible D match to TRBD1 (5 bases). The CDR3 has 14 residues. Deletions cut 3 bases from V and 9 bases from J, with 15 bases between. Germline CDR1 ENHRY, CDR2 SYGVKD. DNA for the CDR3: TGTGCCATCAGTGACCCCACAGGTAATACTGAGCAGTTCTTC. This encodes CAISDPTGNTEQFF.